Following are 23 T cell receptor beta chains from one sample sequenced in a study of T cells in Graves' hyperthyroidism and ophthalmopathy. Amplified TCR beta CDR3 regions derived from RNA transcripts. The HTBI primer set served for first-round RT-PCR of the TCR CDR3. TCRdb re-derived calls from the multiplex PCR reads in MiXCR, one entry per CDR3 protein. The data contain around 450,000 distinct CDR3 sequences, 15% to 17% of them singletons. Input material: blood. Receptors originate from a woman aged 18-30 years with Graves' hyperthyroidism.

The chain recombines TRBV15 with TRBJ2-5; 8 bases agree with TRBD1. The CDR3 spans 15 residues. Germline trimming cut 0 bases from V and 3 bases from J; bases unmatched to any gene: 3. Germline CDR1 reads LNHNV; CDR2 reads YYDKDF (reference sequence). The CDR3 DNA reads TGTGCCACCAGCAGAGATTTGGGACAGGAAGAGACCCAGTACTTC. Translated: CATSRDLGQEETQYF.

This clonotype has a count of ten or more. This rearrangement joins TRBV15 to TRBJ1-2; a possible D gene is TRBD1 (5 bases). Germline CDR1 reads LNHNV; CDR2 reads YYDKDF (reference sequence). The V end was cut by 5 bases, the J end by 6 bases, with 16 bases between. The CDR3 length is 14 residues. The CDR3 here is CATSPRDPQDGYTF. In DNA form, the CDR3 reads TGTGCCACCAGCCCCCGGGACCCCCAAGATGGCTACACCTTC.

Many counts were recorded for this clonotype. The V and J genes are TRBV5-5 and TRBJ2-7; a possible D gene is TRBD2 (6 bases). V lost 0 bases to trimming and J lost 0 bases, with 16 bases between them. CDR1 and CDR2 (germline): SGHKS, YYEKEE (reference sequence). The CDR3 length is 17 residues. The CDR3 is CASSLDRGNSLSYEQYF. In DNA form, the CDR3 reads TGTGCCAGCAGCTTGGATCGGGGGAACTCCCTCTCCTACGAGCAGTACTTC.

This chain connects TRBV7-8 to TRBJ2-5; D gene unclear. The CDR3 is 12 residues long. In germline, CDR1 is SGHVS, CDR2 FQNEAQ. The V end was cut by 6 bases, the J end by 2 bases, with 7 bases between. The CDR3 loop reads CASRRPQETQYF. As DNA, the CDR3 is TGTGCCAGCAGAAGACCGCAAGAGACCCAGTACTTC. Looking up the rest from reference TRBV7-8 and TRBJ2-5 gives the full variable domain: GAGVSQSPRYKVAKRGQDVALRCDPISGHVSLFWYQQALGQGPEFLTYFQNEAQLDKSGLPSDRFFAERPEGSVSTLKIQRTQQEDSAVYLCASRRPQETQYFGPGTRLLVL.

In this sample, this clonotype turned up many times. The CDR3 protein is CSARDSRPAQETQYF. The CDR3 nucleotides are TGCAGTGCTAGAGATTCCCGGCCCGCCCAAGAGACCCAGTACTTC. The chain is built from TRBV20-1 and TRBJ2-5; D remains unclear. There are 15 residues in the CDR3. CDR1 is DFQATT, CDR2 SNEGSKA, per germline (reference sequence). V lost 0 bases to trimming and J lost 1 base, with 12 bases between them.

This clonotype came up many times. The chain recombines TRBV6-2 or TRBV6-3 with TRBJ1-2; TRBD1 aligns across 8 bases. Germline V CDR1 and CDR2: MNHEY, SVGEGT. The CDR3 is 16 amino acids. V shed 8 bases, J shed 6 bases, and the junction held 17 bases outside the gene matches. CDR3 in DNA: TGTGCCAGCGGGAAAACGACAGGGGCATGGAACCATGGCTACACCTTC. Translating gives CASGKTTGAWNHGYTF.

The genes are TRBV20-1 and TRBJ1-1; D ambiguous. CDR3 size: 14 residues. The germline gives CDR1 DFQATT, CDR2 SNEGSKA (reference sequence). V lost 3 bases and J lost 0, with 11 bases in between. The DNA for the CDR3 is TGCAGTGCTAGTGGTAATAACATGAACACTGAAGCTTTCTTT. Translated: CSASGNNMNTEAFF.

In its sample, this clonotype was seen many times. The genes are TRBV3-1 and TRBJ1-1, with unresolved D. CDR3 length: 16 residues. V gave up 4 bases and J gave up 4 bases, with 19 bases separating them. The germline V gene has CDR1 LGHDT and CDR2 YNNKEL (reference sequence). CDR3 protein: CASSLSTTITGTEAFF. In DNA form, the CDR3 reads TGTGCCAGCAGCCTTTCTACTACTATCACGGGCACTGAAGCTTTCTTT. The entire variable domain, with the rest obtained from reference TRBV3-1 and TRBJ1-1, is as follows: DTAVSQTPKYLVTQMGNDKSIKCEQNLGHDTMYWYKQDSKKFLKIMFSYNNKELIINETVPNRFSPKSPDKAHLNLHINSLELGDSAVYFCASSLSTTITGTEAFFGQGTRLTVV.

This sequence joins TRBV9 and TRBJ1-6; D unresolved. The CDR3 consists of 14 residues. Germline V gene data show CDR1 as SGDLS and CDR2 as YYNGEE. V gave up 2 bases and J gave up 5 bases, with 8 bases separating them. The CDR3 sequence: CASSVGLNNSPLHF. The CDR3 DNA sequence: TGTGCCAGCAGCGTTGGACTGAATAATTCACCCCTCCACTTT. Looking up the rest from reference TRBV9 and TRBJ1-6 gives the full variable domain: DSGVTQTPKHLITATGQRVTLRCSPRSGDLSVYWYQQSLDQGLQFLIQYYNGEERAKGNILERFSAQQFPDLHSELNLSSLELGDSALYFCASSVGLNNSPLHFGNGTRLTVT.

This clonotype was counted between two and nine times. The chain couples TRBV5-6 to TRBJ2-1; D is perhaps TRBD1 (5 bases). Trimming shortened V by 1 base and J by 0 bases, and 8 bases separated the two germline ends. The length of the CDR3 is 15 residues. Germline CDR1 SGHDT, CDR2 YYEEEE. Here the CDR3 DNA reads TGTGCCAGCAGCTTGAGGGGAAACTCCTACAATGAGCAGTTCTTC. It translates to CASSLRGNSYNEQFF.

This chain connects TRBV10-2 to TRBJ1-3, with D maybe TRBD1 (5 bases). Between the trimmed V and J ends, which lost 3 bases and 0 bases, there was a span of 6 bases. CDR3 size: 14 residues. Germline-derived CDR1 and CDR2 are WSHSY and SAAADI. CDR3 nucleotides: TGCGCCAGCAGTGACAGGGCCTCTGGAAACACCATATATTTT. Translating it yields CASSDRASGNTIYF.

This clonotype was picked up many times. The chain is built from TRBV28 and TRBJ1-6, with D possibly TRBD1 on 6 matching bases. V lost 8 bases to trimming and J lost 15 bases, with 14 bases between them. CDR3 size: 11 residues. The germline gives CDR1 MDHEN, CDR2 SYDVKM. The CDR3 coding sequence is TGTGCCAGCTCCGACAGGTTTTACCTCCACTTT. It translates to CASSDRFYLHF. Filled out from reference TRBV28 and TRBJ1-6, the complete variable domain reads DVKVTQSSRYLVKRTGEKVFLECVQDMDHENMFWYRQDPGLGLRLIYFSYDVKMKEKGDIPEGYSVSREKKERFSLILESASTNQTSMYLCASSDRFYLHFGNGTRLTVT.

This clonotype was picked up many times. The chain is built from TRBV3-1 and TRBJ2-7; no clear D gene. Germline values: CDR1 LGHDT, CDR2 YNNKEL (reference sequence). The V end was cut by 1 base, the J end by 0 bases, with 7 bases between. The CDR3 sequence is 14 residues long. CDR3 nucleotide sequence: TGTGCCAGCAGCCAAGGAGCGTTCTCCTACGAGCAGTACTTC. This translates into CASSQGAFSYEQYF.

The CDR3 DNA sequence: TGCAGTGCTTTTCCCCCGCGGGGGAGGTCCTACGAGCAGTACTTC. This translates into CSAFPPRGRSYEQYF. This chain joins TRBV20-1 and TRBJ2-7, with 7 bases aligning to TRBD2. V gave up 5 bases and J gave up 1 base; unmatched junction bases: 11. The CDR3 contains 15 residues. Germline CDR1 reads DFQATT; CDR2 reads SNEGSKA (reference sequence).

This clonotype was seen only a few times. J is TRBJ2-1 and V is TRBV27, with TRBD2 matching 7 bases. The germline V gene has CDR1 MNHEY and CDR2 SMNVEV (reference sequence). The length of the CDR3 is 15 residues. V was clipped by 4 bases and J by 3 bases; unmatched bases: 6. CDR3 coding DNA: TGTGCCAGCAGTTCTCTAGCGGCTCGCTACAATGAGCAGTTCTTC. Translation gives CASSSLAARYNEQFF.

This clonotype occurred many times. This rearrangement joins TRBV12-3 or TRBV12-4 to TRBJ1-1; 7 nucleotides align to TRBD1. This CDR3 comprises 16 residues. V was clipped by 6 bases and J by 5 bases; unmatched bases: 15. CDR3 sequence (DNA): TGTGCCAGCAGCCATCCGGGACAGCCCCGGGGGACTGAAGCTTTCTTT. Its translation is CASSHPGQPRGTEAFF.

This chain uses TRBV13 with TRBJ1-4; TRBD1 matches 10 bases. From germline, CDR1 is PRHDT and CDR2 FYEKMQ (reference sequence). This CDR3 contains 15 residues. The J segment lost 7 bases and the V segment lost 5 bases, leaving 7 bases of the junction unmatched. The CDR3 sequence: CASSNPGTGVEKLFF. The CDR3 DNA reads TGTGCCAGCAGCAACCCCGGGACAGGGGTTGAAAAACTGTTTTTT.

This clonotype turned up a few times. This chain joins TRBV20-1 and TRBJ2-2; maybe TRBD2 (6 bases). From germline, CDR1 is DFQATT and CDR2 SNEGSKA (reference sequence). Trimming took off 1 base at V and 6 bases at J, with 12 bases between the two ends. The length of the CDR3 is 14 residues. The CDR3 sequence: CSARGLGGSGELFF. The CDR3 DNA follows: TGCAGTGCTAGAGGGCTAGGAGGGTCCGGGGAGCTGTTTTTT.

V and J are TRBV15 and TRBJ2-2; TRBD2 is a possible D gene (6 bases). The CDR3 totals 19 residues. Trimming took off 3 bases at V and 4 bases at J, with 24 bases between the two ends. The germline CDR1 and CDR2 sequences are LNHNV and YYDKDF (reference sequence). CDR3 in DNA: TGTGCCACCAGCAGGACGCGTTTTAGCGGTTCCCAGGCCACCGGGGAGCTGTTTTTT. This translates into CATSRTRFSGSQATGELFF.

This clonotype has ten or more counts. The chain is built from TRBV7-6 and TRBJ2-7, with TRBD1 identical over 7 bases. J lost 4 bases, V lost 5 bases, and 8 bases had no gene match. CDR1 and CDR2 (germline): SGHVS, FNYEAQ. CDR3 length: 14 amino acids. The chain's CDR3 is CASSRGGATYEQYF. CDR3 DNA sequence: TGTGCCAGCAGCAGAGGGGGCGCAACGTACGAGCAGTACTTC.

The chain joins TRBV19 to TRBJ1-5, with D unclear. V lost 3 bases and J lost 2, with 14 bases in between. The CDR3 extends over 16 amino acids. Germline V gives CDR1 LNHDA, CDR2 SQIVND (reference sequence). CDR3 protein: CASSISPQTGNQPQHF. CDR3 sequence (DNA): TGTGCCAGTAGTATTTCCCCCCAAACGGGCAATCAGCCCCAGCATTTT.

CDR3 coding DNA: TGCGCCAGCAGCCAAGATAGAGATACGCAGTATTTT. Translating it yields CASSQDRDTQYF. This chain joins TRBV4-1 and TRBJ2-3; no clear D. CDR1 is MGHRA and CDR2 is YSYEKL in the germline V gene. The CDR3 contains 12 residues. Trimming pared 0 bases from V and 5 bases from J, leaving 3 bases between.

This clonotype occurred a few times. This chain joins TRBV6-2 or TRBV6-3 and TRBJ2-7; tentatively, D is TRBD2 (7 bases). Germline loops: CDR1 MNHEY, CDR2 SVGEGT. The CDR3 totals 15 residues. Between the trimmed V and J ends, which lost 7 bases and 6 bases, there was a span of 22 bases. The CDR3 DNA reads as TGTGCCAGCAAAGCCCCTAGGGGGGGGCACCCCGAGCAGTACTTC. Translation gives CASKAPRGGHPEQYF.